The present TCR beta chain was sequenced within a study of spatial heterogeneity in lung cancer. Study-level results: Among blood samples, ubiquitous expanded tumor TCRs appeared more at resection than at follow-up.

Regarding time point: sample taken at primary tumor resection. Whole RNA was taken from tumor, nontumor lung or frozen PBMC; it was then sequenced unsorted. This clonotype appeared many times. Its target is not known. After removal of 6 bases from V and 2 bases from J, the junction contained 4 bases not matched to a gene. The CDR3 is made up of 14 amino acids. Germline assignment: CDR1 MNHEY and CDR2 SMNVEV (reference sequence). TCRdb reprocessed the 5' RACE reads via MiXCR and lists one record per CDR3 protein. This sample has nearly 15,000 distinct CDR3 sequences, with around 8% found just once. The V and J genes are TRBV27 and TRBJ1-3; TRBD1 matches 7 bases. This sequence originates from a female donor with early-stage non-small cell lung cancer. This material consisted of PBMCs, taken at surgery. The CDR3 nucleotides read TGTGCCAGCAGGACTCAGGGGGCTGGAAACACCATATATTTT. It translates to CASRTQGAGNTIYF.